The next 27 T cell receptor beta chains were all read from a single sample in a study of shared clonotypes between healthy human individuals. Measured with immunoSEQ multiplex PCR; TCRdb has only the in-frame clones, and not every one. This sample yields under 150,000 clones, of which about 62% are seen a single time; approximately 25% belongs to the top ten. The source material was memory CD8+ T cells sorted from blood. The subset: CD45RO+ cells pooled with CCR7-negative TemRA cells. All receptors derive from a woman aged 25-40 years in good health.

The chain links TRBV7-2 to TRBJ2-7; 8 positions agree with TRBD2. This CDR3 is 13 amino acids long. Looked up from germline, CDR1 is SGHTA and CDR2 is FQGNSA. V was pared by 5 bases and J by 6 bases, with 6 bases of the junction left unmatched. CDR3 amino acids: CASSRSGTSEQYF. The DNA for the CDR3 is TGTGCCAGCAGCCGAAGTGGGACTAGCGAGCAGTACTTC.

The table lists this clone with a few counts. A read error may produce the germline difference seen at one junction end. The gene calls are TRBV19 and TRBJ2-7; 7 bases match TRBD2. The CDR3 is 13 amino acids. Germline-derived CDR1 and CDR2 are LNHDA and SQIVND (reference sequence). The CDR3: CASNTQLGREPNF. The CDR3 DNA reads TGTGCCAGTAACACACAGTTGGGGAGGGAGCCCAACTTC.

CDR3 residues: CASSASGTQETQYF. The CDR3, as DNA: TGTGCCAGCAGCGCGAGCGGGACTCAAGAGACCCAGTACTTC. The chain recombines TRBV9 with TRBJ2-5; the match to TRBD2 covers 7 bases. Germline V CDR1 and CDR2: SGDLS, YYNGEE. V lost 3 bases and J lost 2; bases outside the gene matches: 4. The CDR3 loop spans 14 amino acids.

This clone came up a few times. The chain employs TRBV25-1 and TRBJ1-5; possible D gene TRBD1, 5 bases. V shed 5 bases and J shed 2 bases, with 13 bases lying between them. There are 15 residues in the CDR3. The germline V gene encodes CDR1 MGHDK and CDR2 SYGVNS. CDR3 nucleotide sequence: TGTGCCAGCAGTTGGGGGGAGGACGGCAATCAGCCCCAGCATTTT. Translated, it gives CASSWGEDGNQPQHF. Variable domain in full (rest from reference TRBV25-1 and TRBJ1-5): EADIYQTPRYLVIGTGKKITLECSQTMGHDKMYWYQQDPGMELHLIHYSYGVNSTEKGDLSSESTVSRIRTEHFPLTLESARPSHTSQYLCASSWGEDGNQPQHFGDGTRLSIL.

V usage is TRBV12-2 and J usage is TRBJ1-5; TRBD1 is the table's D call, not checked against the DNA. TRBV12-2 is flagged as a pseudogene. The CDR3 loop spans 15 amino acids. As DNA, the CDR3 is TGTGCCAGCAGCTCGACAGGGTCAGGCAATCAGCCCCAGCATTTT. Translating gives CASSSTGSGNQPQHF.

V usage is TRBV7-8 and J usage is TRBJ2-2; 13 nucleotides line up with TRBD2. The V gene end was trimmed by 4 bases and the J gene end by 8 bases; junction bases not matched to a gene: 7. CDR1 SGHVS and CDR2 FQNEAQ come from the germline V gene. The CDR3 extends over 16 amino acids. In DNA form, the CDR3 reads TGTGCCAGCAGCTACCGGACTAGCGGGAGTACAGGGGAGCTGTTTTTT. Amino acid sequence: CASSYRTSGSTGELFF.

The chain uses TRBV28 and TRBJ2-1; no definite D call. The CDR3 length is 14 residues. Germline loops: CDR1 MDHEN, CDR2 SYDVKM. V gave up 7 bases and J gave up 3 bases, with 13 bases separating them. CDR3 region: CASKEARYYNEQFF. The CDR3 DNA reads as TGTGCCAGCAAGGAAGCTAGGTACTACAATGAGCAGTTCTTC.

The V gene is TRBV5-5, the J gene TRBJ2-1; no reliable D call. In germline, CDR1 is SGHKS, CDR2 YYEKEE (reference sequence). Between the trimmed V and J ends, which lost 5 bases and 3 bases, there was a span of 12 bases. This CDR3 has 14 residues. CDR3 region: CASSLDGDYNEQFF. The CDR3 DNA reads TGTGCCAGCAGTCTTGACGGTGACTACAATGAGCAGTTCTTC.

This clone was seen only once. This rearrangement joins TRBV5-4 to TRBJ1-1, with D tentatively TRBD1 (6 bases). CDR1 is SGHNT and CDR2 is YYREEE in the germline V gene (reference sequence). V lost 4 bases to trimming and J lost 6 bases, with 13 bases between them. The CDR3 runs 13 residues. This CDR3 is CASSPRGDAEAFF. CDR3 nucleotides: TGTGCCAGCAGCCCGAGGGGGGACGCTGAAGCTTTCTTT.

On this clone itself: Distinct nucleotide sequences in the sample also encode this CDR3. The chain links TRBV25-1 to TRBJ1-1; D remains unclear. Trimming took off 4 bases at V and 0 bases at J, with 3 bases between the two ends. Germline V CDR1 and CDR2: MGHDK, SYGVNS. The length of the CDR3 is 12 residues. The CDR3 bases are TGTGCCAGCAGTGGGCTGAACACTGAAGCTTTCTTT. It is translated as CASSGLNTEAFF.

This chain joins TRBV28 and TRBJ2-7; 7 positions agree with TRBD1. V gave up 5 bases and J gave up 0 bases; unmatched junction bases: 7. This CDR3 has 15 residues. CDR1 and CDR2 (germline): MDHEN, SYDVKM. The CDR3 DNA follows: TGTGCCAGCAGTCCCTACAGGGGTTACTCCTACGAGCAGTACTTC. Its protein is CASSPYRGYSYEQYF.

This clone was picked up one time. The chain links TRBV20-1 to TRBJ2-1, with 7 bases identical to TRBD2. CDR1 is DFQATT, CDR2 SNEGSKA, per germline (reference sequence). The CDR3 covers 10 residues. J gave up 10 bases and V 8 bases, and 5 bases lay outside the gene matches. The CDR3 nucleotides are TGCAGTACAGCGGGACGGGAGCAGTTCTTC. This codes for CSTAGREQFF.

The CDR3 DNA reads TGTGCCAGCCGACAGGGGCAACAGCCCCAGCATTTT. Translation gives CASRQGQQPQHF. V and J are TRBV6-1 and TRBJ1-5; 8 bases match TRBD1. The CDR3 has 12 amino acids. Trimming took 8 bases from V and 7 from J; bases not matched to a gene: 4. Germline CDR1 reads MNHNS; CDR2 reads SASEGT.

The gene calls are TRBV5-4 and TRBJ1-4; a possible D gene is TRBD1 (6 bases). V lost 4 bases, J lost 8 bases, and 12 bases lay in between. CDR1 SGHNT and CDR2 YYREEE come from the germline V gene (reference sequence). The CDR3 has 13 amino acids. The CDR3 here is CASSIRGEEKLFF. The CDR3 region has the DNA TGTGCCAGCAGCATCAGGGGAGAGGAAAAACTGTTTTTT.

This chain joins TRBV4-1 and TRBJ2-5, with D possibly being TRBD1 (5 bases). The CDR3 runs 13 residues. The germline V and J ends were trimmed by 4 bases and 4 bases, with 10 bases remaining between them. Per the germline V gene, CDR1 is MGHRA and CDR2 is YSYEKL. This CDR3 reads CASSRWGGETQYF. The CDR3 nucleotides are TGCGCCAGCAGCCGATGGGGCGGAGAGACCCAGTACTTC.

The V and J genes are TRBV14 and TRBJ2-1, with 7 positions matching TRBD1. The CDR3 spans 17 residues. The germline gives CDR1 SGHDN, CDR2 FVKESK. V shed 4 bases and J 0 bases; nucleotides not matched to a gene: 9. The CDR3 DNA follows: TGTGCCAGCAGCCTAGGAACAGGGGCCAGCTCCTACAATGAGCAGTTCTTC. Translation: CASSLGTGASSYNEQFF.

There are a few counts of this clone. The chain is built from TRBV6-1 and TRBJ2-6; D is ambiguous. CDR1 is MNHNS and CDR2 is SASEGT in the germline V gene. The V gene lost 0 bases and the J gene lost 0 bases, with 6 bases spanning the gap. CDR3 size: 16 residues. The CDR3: CASSEAVISGANVLTF. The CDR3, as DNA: TGTGCCAGCAGTGAAGCGGTCATCTCTGGGGCCAACGTCCTGACTTTC.

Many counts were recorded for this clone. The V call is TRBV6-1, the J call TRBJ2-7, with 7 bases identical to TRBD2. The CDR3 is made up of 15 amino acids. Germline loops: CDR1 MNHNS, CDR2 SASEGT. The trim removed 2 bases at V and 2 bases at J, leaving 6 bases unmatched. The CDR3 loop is CASSERSSGAYEQYF. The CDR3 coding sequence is TGTGCCAGCAGTGAACGATCTAGCGGCGCCTACGAGCAGTACTTC.

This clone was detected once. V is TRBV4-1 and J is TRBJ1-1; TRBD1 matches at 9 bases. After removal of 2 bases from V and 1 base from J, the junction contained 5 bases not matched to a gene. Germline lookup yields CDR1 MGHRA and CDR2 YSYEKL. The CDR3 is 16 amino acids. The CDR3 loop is CASSQSEGQGNTEAFF. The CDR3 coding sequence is TGCGCCAGCAGCCAATCCGAGGGACAGGGGAACACTGAAGCTTTCTTT.

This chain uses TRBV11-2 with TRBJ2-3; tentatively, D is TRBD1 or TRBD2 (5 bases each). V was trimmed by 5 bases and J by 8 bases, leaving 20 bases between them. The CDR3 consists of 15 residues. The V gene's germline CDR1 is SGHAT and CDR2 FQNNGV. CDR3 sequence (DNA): TGTGCCAGCAGCGGGGGTGTCAGTTCCACGGGTACGCAGTATTTT. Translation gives CASSGGVSSTGTQYF. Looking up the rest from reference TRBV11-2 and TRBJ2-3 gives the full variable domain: EAGVAQSPRYKIIEKRQSVAFWCNPISGHATLYWYQQILGQGPKLLIQFQNNGVVDDSQLPKDRFSAERLKGVDSTLKIQPAKLEDSAVYLCASSGGVSSTGTQYFGPGTRLTVL.

CDR3 sequence (DNA): TGCGCCAGCAGCCAAGGCCCGACAGCCACAGATACGCAGTATTTT. It yields the protein CASSQGPTATDTQYF. This chain connects TRBV4-1 to TRBJ2-3; perhaps TRBD1 as D (5 bases). Germline V gene data show CDR1 as MGHRA and CDR2 as YSYEKL. The CDR3 has 15 residues. Trimming cost V 1 base and J 2 bases, with 10 bases left between them.

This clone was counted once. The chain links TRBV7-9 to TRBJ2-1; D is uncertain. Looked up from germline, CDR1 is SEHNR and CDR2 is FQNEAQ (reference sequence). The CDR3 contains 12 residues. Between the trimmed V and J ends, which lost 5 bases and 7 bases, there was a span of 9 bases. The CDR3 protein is CASSHSVNEQFF. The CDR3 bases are TGTGCCAGCAGCCATAGTGTGAATGAGCAGTTCTTC.

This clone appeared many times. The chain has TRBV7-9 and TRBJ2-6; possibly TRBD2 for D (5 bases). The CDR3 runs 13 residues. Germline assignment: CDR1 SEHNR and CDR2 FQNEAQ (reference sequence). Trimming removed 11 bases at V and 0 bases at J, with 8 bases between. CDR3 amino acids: CAGRGSGANVLTF. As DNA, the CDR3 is TGTGCCGGGAGAGGCTCTGGGGCCAACGTCCTGACTTTC.

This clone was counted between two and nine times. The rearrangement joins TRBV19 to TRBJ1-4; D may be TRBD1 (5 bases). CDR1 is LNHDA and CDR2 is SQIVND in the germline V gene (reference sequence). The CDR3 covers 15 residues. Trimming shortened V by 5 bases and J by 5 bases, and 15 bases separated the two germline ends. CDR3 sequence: CASSVGTSVNEKLFF. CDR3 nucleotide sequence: TGTGCCAGTAGTGTGGGGACGTCAGTCAATGAAAAACTGTTTTTT.

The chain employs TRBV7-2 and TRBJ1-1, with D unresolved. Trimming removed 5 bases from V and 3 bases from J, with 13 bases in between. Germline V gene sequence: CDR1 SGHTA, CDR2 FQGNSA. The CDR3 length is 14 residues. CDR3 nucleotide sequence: TGTGCCAGCAGCCAAGACTACACGTACACTGAAGCTTTCTTT. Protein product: CASSQDYTYTEAFF.

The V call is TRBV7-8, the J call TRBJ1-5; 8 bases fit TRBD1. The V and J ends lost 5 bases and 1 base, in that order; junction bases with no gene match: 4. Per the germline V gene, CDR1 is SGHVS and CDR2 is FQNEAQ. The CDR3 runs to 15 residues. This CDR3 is CASSEHRGSNQPQHF. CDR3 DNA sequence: TGTGCCAGCAGCGAGCACAGGGGGAGCAATCAGCCCCAGCATTTT.

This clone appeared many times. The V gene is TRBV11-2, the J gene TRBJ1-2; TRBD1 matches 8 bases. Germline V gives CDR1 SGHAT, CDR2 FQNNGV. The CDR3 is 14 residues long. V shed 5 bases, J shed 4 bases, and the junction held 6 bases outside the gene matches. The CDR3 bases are TGTGCCAGCAGCGTCGGACAGGGAGGCTATGGCTACACCTTC. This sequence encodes CASSVGQGGYGYTF.